Many counts were recorded for the clone carrying this T cell receptor beta chain. Profiled with immunoSEQ multiplex PCR; TCRdb holds only in-frame clones, not every one. The repertoire holds under 70,000 clones, with 86% as singletons. This entry is derived from a study of technical replicates of blood from a few donors. V lost 5 bases to trimming and J lost 6 bases; unmatched junction nucleotides: 9. The CDR3 covers 15 residues. Germline assignment: CDR1 ENHRY and CDR2 SYGVKD. The sequence was collected from a human donor in good health. Some clones in this sample may be carry-over from other donors' samples. Sequencing was carried out using PBMCs. This chain joins TRBV10-3 and TRBJ1-2; TRBD1 aligns across 10 bases. CDR3 in amino acids: CAISLLGQGSDGYTF. DNA for the CDR3: TGTGCCATCAGTCTGTTGGGACAGGGGAGCGATGGCTACACCTTC.